These 20 T cell receptor beta chains were sequenced from one sample in a study of breast tumors, draining lymph nodes, adjacent tissues. TCRdb used MiXCR to reprocess the multiplex PCR reads, holding one entry per CDR3 protein. Among some 130,000 distinct CDR3 sequences listed, about 20% were seen once. Samples came from axillary lymph nodes draining the breast cancer. The sample comprised axillary lymph node tissue. The source of these receptors is a female donor with breast cancer. Some clones in this sample may be carry-over from other donors' samples.

This clonotype was seen many times. This chain connects TRBV28 to TRBJ2-3; TRBD2 aligns across 10 bases. V dropped 1 base and J dropped 1; count of bases not matched to a gene: 2. CDR3 length: 16 residues. Per germline, CDR1 MDHEN and CDR2 SYDVKM. The CDR3 coding sequence is TGTGCCAGCAGTTTATCCCTAGCGGGAGGCACAGATACGCAGTATTTT. Its protein is CASSLSLAGGTDTQYF.

This clonotype has at least ten counts. The chain joins TRBV5-6 to TRBJ2-7, with TRBD2 matching 8 bases. With 3 bases clipped from V and 5 bases from J, the junction kept 7 bases outside the gene matches. Germline lookup yields CDR1 SGHDT and CDR2 YYEEEE. The length of the CDR3 is 14 residues. The CDR3 nucleotides read TGTGCCAGCAGCTGGGGGGGGACTAGTGACGAGCAGTACTTC. This translates into CASSWGGTSDEQYF.

As for this clonotype: A much larger clone sits a single nucleotide away, making a read error possible. V and J are TRBV6-5 and TRBJ2-2; possibly TRBD2 for D (5 bases). Germline V lookup: CDR1 MNHEY, CDR2 SVGAGI. This CDR3 contains 16 residues. CDR3 amino acids: CASSYGTRINTGEPFF. CDR3 DNA sequence: TGTGCCAGCAGTTACGGTACACGGATAAACACCGGGGAGCCGTTTTTT.

This clonotype has ten or more counts. This rearrangement joins TRBV5-1 to TRBJ2-1, with TRBD2 matching over 7 bases. CDR1 is SGHRS, CDR2 YFSETQ, per germline. The V and J ends lost 3 bases and 9 bases, in that order; junction bases with no gene match: 6. The CDR3 has 13 amino acids. The CDR3 DNA sequence: TGCGCCAGCAGCTGGCGGGAGTTTGGTGAGCAGTTCTTC. It yields the protein CASSWREFGEQFF.

This clonotype was counted ten times or more. DNA for the CDR3: TGCGCCAGCAGCCAAGATCTTGGTCGGGCTAGCGGGGGAACAGATACGCAGTATTTT. Protein product: CASSQDLGRASGGTDTQYF. The chain combines TRBV4-3 with TRBJ2-3, with 10 bases that match TRBD2. Per the germline V gene, CDR1 is LGHNA and CDR2 is YSLEER. Trimming cost V 0 bases and J 3 bases; bases outside gene matches: 12. This CDR3 has 19 residues.

This clonotype was counted at least ten times. The rearrangement links TRBV6-1 to TRBJ2-1; tentative D call: TRBD1 (5 bases). The CDR3 extends over 15 amino acids. The V end lost 4 bases, the J end lost 0 bases, and 10 bases lay between the germline ends. Germline CDR1 MNHNS, CDR2 SASEGT. CDR3 region: CASSGQGSSYNEQFF. The CDR3 coding sequence is TGTGCCAGCAGTGGTCAGGGAAGCTCCTACAATGAGCAGTTCTTC.

This clonotype has at least ten counts. The genes are TRBV11-3 and TRBJ1-2, with D perhaps TRBD1 (6 bases). The CDR3 totals 14 residues. The V gene's germline CDR1 is SGHNT and CDR2 YENEEA. The V end was cut by 6 bases, the J end by 6 bases, with 17 bases between. The CDR3: CASSSTTGGHGYTF. CDR3 bases: TGTGCCAGCAGTTCCACTACCGGGGGGCATGGCTACACCTTC.

This clonotype was found many times. The chain combines TRBV7-2 with TRBJ2-2; D is ambiguous. Germline V lookup: CDR1 SGHTA, CDR2 FQGNSA. CDR3 length: 12 residues. V lost 1 base to trimming and J lost 7 bases, with 4 bases between them. As DNA, the CDR3 is TGTGCCAGCAGCTTAGTAGGCGGGGAGCTGTTTTTT. Its protein product is CASSLVGGELFF.

V gene TRBV5-8 combines with J gene TRBJ2-7; no reliable D call. CDR3 length: 12 amino acids. Trimming removed 1 base at V and 6 bases at J, with 8 bases between. Germline V lookup: CDR1 SGHTS, CDR2 YDEGEE. The CDR3 loop is CASSLFSGEQYF. The CDR3 DNA reads TGTGCCAGCAGCTTGTTCAGTGGCGAGCAGTACTTC.

In its sample, this clonotype was seen once. Here the CDR3 omits its conserved ending phenylalanine or tryptophan, so a read error is the likely source. This chain uses TRBV7-9 with TRBJ2-1; 7 bases are shared with TRBD2. This CDR3 region has 18 residues. CDR1 is SEHNR and CDR2 is FQNEAQ in the germline V gene (reference sequence). CDR3 amino acids: CASSSQWAGGSSYNKQFL. DNA for the CDR3: TGTGCCAGCAGCTCCCAGTGGGCAGGCGGGAGCTCCTACAATAAGCAGTTCCTC.

This clonotype was found many times. The chain is built from TRBV9 and TRBJ2-7, with 10 bases matching TRBD2. V was clipped by 0 bases and J by 5 bases; unmatched bases: 5. This CDR3 has 15 residues. Looked up from germline, CDR1 is SGDLS and CDR2 is YYNGEE. This CDR3 is CASSVGTSGKHEQYF. The CDR3 DNA is TGTGCCAGCAGCGTAGGTACTAGCGGGAAGCACGAGCAGTACTTC.

This clonotype was counted many times. The chain couples TRBV5-1 to TRBJ2-7; 12 positions agree with TRBD2. Germline CDR1 reads SGHRS; CDR2 reads YFSETQ. Trimming at V came to 4 bases and at J to 4 bases, leaving 6 bases not matched to a gene. The CDR3 has 15 residues. The CDR3 coding sequence is TGCGCCAGCAGCGAACTAGCGGGAGGTTCTTACGAGCAGTACTTC. Residues: CASSELAGGSYEQYF.

This clonotype was found a few times. V usage is TRBV20-1 and J usage is TRBJ2-6; tentatively, D is TRBD1 (5 bases). The CDR3 sequence is 14 residues long. Germline CDR1 DFQATT, CDR2 SNEGSKA (reference sequence). V was clipped by 5 bases and J by 2 bases, with 10 bases between them. The CDR3 bases are TGCAGTGCTCCCAGGGCCCCTGGGGCCAACGTCCTGACTTTC. Protein product: CSAPRAPGANVLTF.

In this sample, this clonotype turned up many times. CDR3 sequence reads: CASSFRTGLTGELFF. DNA of the CDR3: TGTGCCAGCAGCTTCAGGACAGGGTTGACCGGGGAGCTGTTTTTT. This rearrangement joins TRBV7-2 to TRBJ2-2; 8 bases are shared with TRBD1. The CDR3 has 15 residues. V lost 3 bases, J lost 5 bases, and 5 bases stayed unmatched. Germline CDR1 SGHTA, CDR2 FQGNSA.

The gene calls are TRBV12-3 or TRBV12-4 and TRBJ2-1, with D maybe TRBD2 (5 bases). The germline V and J ends were trimmed by 10 bases and 0 bases, with 13 bases remaining between them. The CDR3 extends over 14 amino acids. CDR3 nucleotide sequence: TGTGCCACCTCCTACAGCGGCTCCTACAATGAGCAGTTCTTC. It codes for CATSYSGSYNEQFF.

Notes on this clonotype: Germline is not matched at one junction end, which may reflect a read error. This chain joins TRBV7-8 and TRBJ1-6; 7 nucleotides agree with TRBD1. The length of the CDR3 is 15 residues. Looked up from germline, CDR1 is SGHVS and CDR2 is FQNEAQ. This CDR3 reads CASSLGRGRDPPLHF. The CDR3 DNA reads TGCGCCAGCAGCTTAGGGAGGGGGCGCGATCCACCCCTCCACTTT.

About this clonotype itself: The junction and the germline gene differ at one end; a read error may be behind it. This chain uses TRBV18 with TRBJ2-7; the D gene could be TRBD1 or TRBD2 (5 bases each). Germline V gene data show CDR1 as KGHSH and CDR2 as LQKENI. This CDR3 has 13 residues. This CDR3 is CASSPRGGYGQYF. The CDR3 nucleotides are TGTGCCAGCTCACCGAGGGGTGGGTACGGGCAGTACTTC.

This clonotype was detected many times. The chain uses TRBV2 and TRBJ2-2; 9 positions agree with TRBD1. The germline V gene has CDR1 SNHLY and CDR2 FYNNEI. The V and J ends lost 5 bases and 6 bases, in that order; junction bases with no gene match: 10. The CDR3 is 16 residues long. CDR3 protein: CASSSGTGMGSGELFF. The CDR3 nucleotides are TGTGCCAGCAGTTCCGGGACAGGGATGGGCTCCGGGGAGCTGTTTTTT.

Concerning this clonotype: Just one base apart from a much larger clone, this may be a read error. The rearrangement joins TRBV6-5 to TRBJ2-5; D might be TRBD2 (6 bases). From germline, CDR1 is MNHEY and CDR2 SVGAGI. CDR3 size: 16 residues. V gave up 5 bases and J gave up 2 bases, with 18 bases separating them. CDR3 coding DNA: TGTGCCAGCAGTCACTTAGCGGCCGATCCTCAAGAGACCCAGTACTTC. Residues: CASSHLAADPQETQYF.

This clonotype was seen repeatedly, ten times or more. The CDR3 DNA sequence: TGTGCCAGCAGTCCCGACGGTGGTGGGTACAATGAGCAGTTCTTC. This codes for CASSPDGGGYNEQFF. This sequence joins TRBV12-3 or TRBV12-4 and TRBJ2-1; unclear D gene. The V and J ends lost 5 bases and 4 bases respectively, with 15 bases between them. The CDR3 is 15 residues long.